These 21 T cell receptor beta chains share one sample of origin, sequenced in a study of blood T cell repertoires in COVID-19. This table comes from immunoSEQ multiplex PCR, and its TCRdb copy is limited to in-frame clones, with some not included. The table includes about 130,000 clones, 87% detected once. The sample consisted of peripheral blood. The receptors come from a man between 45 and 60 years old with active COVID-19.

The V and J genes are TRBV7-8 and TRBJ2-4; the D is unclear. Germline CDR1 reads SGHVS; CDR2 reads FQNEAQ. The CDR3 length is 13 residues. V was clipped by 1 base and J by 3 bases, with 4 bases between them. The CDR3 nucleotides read TGTGCCAGCAGCTTAGACGGCAAAAACATTCAGTACTTC. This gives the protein CASSLDGKNIQYF.

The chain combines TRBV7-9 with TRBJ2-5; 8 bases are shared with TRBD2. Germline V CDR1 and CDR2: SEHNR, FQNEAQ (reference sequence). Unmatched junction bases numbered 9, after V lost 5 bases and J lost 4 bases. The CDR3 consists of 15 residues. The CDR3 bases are TGTGCCAGCAGCCGCGCGGGGGGACGGGGAGAGACCCAGTACTTC. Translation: CASSRAGGRGETQYF. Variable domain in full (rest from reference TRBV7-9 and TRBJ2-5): DTGVSQNPRHKITKRGQNVTFRCDPISEHNRLYWYRQTLGQGPEFLTYFQNEAQLEKSRLLSDRFSAERPKGSFSTLEIQRTEQGDSAMYLCASSRAGGRGETQYFGPGTRLLVL.

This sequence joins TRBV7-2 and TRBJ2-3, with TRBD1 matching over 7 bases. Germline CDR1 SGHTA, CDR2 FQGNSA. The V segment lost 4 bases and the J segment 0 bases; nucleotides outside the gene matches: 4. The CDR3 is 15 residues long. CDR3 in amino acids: CASSSEGASTDTQYF. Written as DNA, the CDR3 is TGTGCCAGCAGCTCAGAGGGGGCTAGCACAGATACGCAGTATTTT.

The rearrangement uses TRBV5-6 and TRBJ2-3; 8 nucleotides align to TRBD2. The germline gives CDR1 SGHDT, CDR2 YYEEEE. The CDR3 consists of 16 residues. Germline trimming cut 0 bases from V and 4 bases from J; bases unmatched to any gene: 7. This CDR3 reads CASSLVIAGRADTQYF. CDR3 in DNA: TGTGCCAGCAGCTTGGTTATAGCGGGGAGGGCAGATACGCAGTATTTT. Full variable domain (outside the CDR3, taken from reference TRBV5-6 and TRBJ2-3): DAGVTQSPTHLIKTRGQQVTLRCSPKSGHDTVSWYQQALGQGPQFIFQYYEEEERQRGNFPDRFSGHQFPNYSSELNVNALLLGDSALYLCASSLVIAGRADTQYFGPGTRLTVL.

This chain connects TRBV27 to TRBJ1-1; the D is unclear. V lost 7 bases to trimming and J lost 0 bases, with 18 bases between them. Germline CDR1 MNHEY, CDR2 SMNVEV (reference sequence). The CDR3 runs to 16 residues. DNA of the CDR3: TGTGCCAGCACCCCCGGGAGACGGCAATTGAACACTGAAGCTTTCTTT. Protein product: CASTPGRRQLNTEAFF.

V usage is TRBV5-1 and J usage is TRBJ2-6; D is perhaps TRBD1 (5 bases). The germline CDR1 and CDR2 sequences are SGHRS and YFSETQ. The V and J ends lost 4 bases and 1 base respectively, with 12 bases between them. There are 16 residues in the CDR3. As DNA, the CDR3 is TGCGCCAGCAGCCAACAGGCAGGGTCTGGGGCCAACGTCCTGACTTTC. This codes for CASSQQAGSGANVLTF.

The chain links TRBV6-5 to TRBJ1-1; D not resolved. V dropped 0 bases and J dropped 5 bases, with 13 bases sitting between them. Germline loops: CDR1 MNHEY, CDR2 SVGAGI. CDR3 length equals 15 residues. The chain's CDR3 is CASSYSGSGKTEAFF. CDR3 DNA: TGTGCCAGCAGTTACTCGGGATCGGGGAAAACTGAAGCTTTCTTT.

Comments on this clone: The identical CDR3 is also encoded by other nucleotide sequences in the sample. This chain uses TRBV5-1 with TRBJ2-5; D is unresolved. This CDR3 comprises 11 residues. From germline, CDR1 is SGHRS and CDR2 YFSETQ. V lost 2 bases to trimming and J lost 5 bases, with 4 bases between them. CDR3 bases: TGCGCCAGCAGCTTTGGCGAGACCCAGTACTTC. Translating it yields CASSFGETQYF.

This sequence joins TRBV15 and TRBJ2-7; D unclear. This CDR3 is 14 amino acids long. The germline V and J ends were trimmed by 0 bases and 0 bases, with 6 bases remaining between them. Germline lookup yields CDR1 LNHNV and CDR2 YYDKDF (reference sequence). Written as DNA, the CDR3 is TGTGCCACCAGCAGAGACAGTTACTCCTACGAGCAGTACTTC. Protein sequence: CATSRDSYSYEQYF.

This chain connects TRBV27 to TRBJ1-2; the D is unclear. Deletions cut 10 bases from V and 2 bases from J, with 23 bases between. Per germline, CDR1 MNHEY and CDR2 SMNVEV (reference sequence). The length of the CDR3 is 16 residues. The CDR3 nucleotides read TGTGCCACTTCAAGCGGGTCCCGGGGTTACAACTATGGCTACACCTTC. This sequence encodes CATSSGSRGYNYGYTF.

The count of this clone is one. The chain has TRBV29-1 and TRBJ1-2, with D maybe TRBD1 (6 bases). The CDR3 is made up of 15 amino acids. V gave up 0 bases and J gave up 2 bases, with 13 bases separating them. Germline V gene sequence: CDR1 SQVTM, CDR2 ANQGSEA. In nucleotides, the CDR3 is TGCAGCGTTGAAGAATCAGCGACAGGAAACTATGGCTACACCTTC. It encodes CSVEESATGNYGYTF.

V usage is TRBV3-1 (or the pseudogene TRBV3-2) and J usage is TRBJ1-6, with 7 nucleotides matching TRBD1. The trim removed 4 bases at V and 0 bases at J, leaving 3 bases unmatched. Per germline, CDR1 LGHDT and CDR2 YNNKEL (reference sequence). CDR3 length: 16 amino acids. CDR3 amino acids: CASSLQGSSYNSPLHF. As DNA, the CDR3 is TGTGCCAGCAGCCTACAGGGGAGCTCCTATAATTCACCCCTCCACTTT.

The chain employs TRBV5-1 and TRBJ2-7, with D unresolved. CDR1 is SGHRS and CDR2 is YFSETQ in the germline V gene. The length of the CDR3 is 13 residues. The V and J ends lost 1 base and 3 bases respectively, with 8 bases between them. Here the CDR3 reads CASSLRRNYEQYF. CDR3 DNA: TGCGCCAGCAGCTTGCGGAGAAACTACGAGCAGTACTTC.

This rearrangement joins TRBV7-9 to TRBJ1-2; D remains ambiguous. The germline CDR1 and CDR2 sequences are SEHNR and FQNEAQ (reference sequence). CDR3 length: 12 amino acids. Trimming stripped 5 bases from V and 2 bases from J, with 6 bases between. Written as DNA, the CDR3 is TGTGCCAGCAGCCCCGGGAACTATGGCTACACCTTC. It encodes CASSPGNYGYTF.

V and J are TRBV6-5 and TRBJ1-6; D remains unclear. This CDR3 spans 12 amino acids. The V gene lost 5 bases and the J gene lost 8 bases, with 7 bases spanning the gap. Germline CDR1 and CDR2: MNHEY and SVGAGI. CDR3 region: CASSPGYSPLHF. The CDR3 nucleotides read TGTGCCAGCAGTCCGGGTTATTCACCCCTCCACTTT.

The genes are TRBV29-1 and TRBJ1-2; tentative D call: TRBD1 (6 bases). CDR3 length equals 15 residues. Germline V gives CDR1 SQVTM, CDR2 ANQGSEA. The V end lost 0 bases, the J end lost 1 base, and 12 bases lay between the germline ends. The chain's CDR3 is CSVEEVNRVNYGYTF. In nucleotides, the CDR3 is TGCAGCGTTGAAGAGGTAAACAGGGTTAACTATGGCTACACCTTC.

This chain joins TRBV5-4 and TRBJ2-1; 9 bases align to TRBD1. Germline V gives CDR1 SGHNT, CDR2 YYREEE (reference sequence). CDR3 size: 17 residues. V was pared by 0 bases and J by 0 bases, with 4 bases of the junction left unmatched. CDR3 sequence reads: CASSLGTGGVSYNEQFF. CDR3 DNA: TGTGCCAGCAGCTTGGGAACAGGGGGCGTCTCCTACAATGAGCAGTTCTTC.

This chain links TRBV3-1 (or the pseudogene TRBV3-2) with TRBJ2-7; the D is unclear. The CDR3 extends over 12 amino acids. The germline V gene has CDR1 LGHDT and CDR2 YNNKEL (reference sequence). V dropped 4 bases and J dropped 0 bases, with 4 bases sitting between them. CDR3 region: CASSRSSYEQYF. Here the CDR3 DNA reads TGTGCCAGCAGCCGGAGCTCCTACGAGCAGTACTTC.

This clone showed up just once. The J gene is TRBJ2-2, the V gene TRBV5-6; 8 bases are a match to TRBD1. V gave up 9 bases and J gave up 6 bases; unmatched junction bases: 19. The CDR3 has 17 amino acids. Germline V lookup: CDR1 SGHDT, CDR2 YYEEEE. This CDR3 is CATTYTKRDRNSGELFF. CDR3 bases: TGTGCCACCACCTACACAAAACGGGACAGGAATTCCGGGGAGCTGTTTTTT.

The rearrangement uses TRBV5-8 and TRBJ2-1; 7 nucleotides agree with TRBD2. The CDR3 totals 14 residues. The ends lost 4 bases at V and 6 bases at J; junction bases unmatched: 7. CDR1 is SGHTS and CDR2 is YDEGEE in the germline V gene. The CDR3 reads CASSPLAGSNEQFF. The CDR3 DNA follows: TGTGCCAGCAGCCCGTTAGCGGGTTCCAATGAGCAGTTCTTC.

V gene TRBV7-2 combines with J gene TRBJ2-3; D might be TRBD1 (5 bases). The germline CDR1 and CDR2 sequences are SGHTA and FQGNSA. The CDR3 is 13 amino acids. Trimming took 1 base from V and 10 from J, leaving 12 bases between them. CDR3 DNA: TGTGCCAGCAGCTTAGGCGGAGCCAGGGCGCAGTATTTT. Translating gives CASSLGGARAQYF.